This T cell receptor (beta chain) was observed in a study of spatial heterogeneity in lung cancer (dated by TCRdb to between 2018 and 2020). A note on the overall study: Beta-chain transcripts were consistently detected in greater numbers than alpha-chain transcripts, which likely reflects a higher abundance of beta-chain transcripts. TCR transcript counts in tumor regions correlated strongly with a T cell transcriptional module score from matched bulk RNA-seq. In the raw uncorrected reads, each unique combination of TCR and UMI appeared more than ten times on average. In non-small cell lung cancer, the study made a quantitative comparison of TCR alpha and beta repertoires among multiple tumor regions, matched nontumor lung and blood. Nonsynonymous mutation counts, determined by whole-exome sequencing of tumor tissue, were related to features of the TCR repertoire. At surgery, both alpha and beta chains were TCR-sequenced in around 240 tumor regions, approximately 64 matched nontumor lung samples and 50 to 60 PBMC samples.

According to the study, the label for this sample's time point signals: sample taken at primary tumor resection. Samples were obtained from 70 to 85 patients with early-stage, untreated non-small cell lung cancer from the lung TRACERx cohort. TCR sequencing used whole RNA extracted from tumor and nontumor lung tissue, or from cryopreserved PBMC samples, without cell sorting. Only patients with enough RNA available from two or more tumor regions were chosen for TCR sequencing. A lung pathologist reviewed the tumor and adjacent nontumor lung specimens before the specimens were selected. The library came from 5' RACE. The instrument was a NextSeq 500. In the TCR library protocol, a unique molecular identifier was attached to each TCR cDNA molecule so that PCR and sequencing errors could be corrected. The original pipeline was this. Decombinator tools were used for TCR identification, UMI-based error correction and CDR3 extraction. TCRs above a frequency of 2 per 1,000, corresponding to the top 1% of the tumor frequency distribution, were defined as expanded. Expanded tumor TCRs were classed as regional if statistically deemed absent (corrected P<0.05) from at least one tumor region, otherwise ubiquitous. Renyi diversity was computed with the R vegan package after each repertoire had been subsampled 100 times to 5,000 TCRs. CDR3 similarity networks were built from amino acid triplet string-kernel similarity, connecting CDR3s with pairwise similarity above 0.82. TCRdb ran its own pipeline on the public reads, namely fastp trimming at Q25 and MiXCR clone calling, and kept in-frame beta chains. Every distinct CDR3 protein forms one entry, paired with its most common genes and DNA. Here the V and J calls rest on TCRdb's processing, not on the authors' analysis. The sample table records over 10,000 distinct CDR3 sequences; less than 6.5% of these occur just once. The leading ten clones occupy over 8.5% of the sample.

Here is what the overall study found, with its caveats: Counts of ubiquitous and regional expanded TCRs were found to correlate with counts of ubiquitous and regional nonsynonymous mutations, respectively. TCR-seq coverage of tumor T cells was estimated at only 7% to 8.5% for alpha chains and around 14% for beta chains. Additional single-cell paired TCR alpha and beta sequencing was considered necessary to confirm, at a functional level, the hypothesis that regional TCRs recognize regional mutations. A correlation was observed between the number of expanded intratumoral alpha and beta TCRs and the tumor nonsynonymous mutation count.

This clonotype was detected many times. Its antigen is currently not known. One base away there is no much larger clone; base qualities are not given. This beta chain was picked up by a library intended for alpha chains and is off target, so its count carries little meaning. This TCR derives from a female donor with early-stage non-small cell lung cancer. The specimen was lung tumor tissue, collected at surgery.

The base sequence is TGCGCCAGCAGCTTGTCTCGGAACACTGAAGCTTTCTTT. Its coded protein is CASSLSRNTEAFF. The chain links TRBV5-1 with TRBJ1-1; no D gene is confidently identified. A distance of 5 bases separates the germline ends of V and J, which lose 1 base and 1 base respectively. The germline V gene encodes CDR1 SGHRS and CDR2 YFSETQ. Measured from the cysteine to the phenylalanine, the CDR3 is 13 residues long. Only the CDR3 part of the read is kept: 39 bases, read in frame from the first base.